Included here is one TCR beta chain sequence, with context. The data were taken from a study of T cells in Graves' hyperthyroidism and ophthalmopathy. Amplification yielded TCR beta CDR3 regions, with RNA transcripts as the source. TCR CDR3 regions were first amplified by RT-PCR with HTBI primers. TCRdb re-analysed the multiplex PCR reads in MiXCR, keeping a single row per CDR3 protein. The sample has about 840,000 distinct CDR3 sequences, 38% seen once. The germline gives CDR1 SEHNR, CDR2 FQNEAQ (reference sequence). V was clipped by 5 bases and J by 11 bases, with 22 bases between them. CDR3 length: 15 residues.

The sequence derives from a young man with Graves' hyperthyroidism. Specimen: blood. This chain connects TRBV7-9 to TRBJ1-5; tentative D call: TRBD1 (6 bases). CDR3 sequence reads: CASSPDGQWGETQHF. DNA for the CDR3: TGTGCCAGCAGCCCAGACGGACAGTGGGGCGAGACCCAGCATTTT.